This T cell receptor (beta chain) was identified in a study of cytomegalovirus exposure and HLA in healthy donors. Donors consisted of healthy bone marrow donors. Looked up from germline, CDR1 is MNHEY and CDR2 is SMNVEV (reference sequence). This CDR3 contains 14 residues. The V end was cut by 6 bases, the J end by 3 bases, with 14 bases between. PCR used 60 Vbeta primers and 13 Jbeta primers. TCRdb's table, derived via immunoSEQ multiplex PCR, lists solely in-frame clones and lacks some. Of approximately 89,000 clones listed, roughly 80% are singletons. Input material: PBMCs. The sequence was obtained from a man aged 25-40 years in good health and CMV-seropositive. The rearrangement links TRBV27 to TRBJ1-1; D gene uncertain. The CDR3 nucleotides read TGTGCCAGCAGATCCCCTCGGGGTTACACTGAAGCTTTCTTT. Its translation: CASRSPRGYTEAFF.